This T cell receptor beta chain was obtained from a study of shared clonotypes between healthy human individuals. Regarding the study as a whole: An effect of sequencing depth on clonotype sharing among donors was expected.

On this clone: No antigen is known for it.

Tens of thousands of T cell genomes, or 200 ng DNA, went into the sorted-subset replicate PCRs. Repertoires were generated with immunoSEQ multiplex PCR, while TCRdb's copy carries only in-frame clones and drops some. The sample yields about 680,000 clones, approximately 73% seen once. The CDR3 has 12 amino acids. Germline CDR1 SQVTM, CDR2 ANQGSEA. V lost 5 bases, J lost 8 bases, and 3 bases stayed unmatched. Sequencing was carried out using memory CD4+ T cells sorted from blood. Specified subset: CD45RA-negative fraction. The receptor was isolated from a woman aged 25 to 45 in good health. V and J are TRBV29-1 and TRBJ1-4; TRBD1 matches 9 bases. As DNA, the CDR3 is TGCAGCGTTACAGGACAGGGGGAAAAACTGTTTTTT. Translation gives CSVTGQGEKLFF.